This is a list of T cell receptor beta chains from one sample in a study of T cell changes during pregnancy in multiple sclerosis. TCRdb's table, derived via immunoSEQ multiplex PCR, lists solely in-frame clones and lacks some. The sample consists of about 80,000 clones, around 90% of them appearing once. The sequences come from peripheral blood, collected before pregnancy. These receptors were collected from a female donor with multiple sclerosis, enrolled in a pregnancy study. Both conserved end residues are trimmed from each CDR3.

V: TRBV5-4
J: TRBJ1-1
CDR3: ASSLGRSANTEAF

V: TRBV4-1
J: TRBJ2-7
CDR3: ASSYSSGGYEQY

V: TRBV7-2
J: TRBJ2-7
CDR3: ASSLLAGGAYEQY

V: TRBV6-4
J: TRBJ1-5
CDR3: ASSPQGKGQPQH

V: TRBV15
J: TRBJ2-5
CDR3: ATSRGTGAGGEGTQY

V: TRBV18
J: TRBJ2-1
CDR3: ASSRDRGYNEQF

V: TRBV14
J: TRBJ1-2
CDR3: ASSQDSQAPVWGYT

V: TRBV27
J: TRBJ2-6
CDR3: ASSLLAGDSGANVLT

V: TRBV28
J: TRBJ2-1
CDR3: ASSWGGAGGPSNEQF

V: TRBV4-2
J: TRBJ1-2
CDR3: ASSLSHGYT

V: TRBV2
J: TRBJ2-1
CDR3: ASGLAGTNEQF

V: TRBV5-1
J: TRBJ2-7
CDR3: ASSPDGSSYEQY

V: TRBV5-8
J: TRBJ1-2
CDR3: ASTLFTGASGLYT

V: TRBV7-2
J: TRBJ2-5
CDR3: ASSFSLAGSAETQY

V: TRBV30
J: TRBJ2-2
CDR3: AWRHSGNTGELF

V: TRBV28
J: TRBJ1-1
CDR3: ASSSAGPHHGAEAF

V: TRBV11-3
J: TRBJ2-2
CDR3: ASSRGGGQGFTGELF

V: TRBV19
J: TRBJ2-3
CDR3: ASSIDSSWDTDTQY

V: TRBV5-6
J: TRBJ1-4
CDR3: ASSLAWGGEEKLF

V: TRBV21-1
J: TRBJ2-1
CDR3: ASSNSGRAGNEQF

V: TRBV2
J: TRBJ2-5
CDR3: ASRQLSGTEQETQY

V: TRBV27
J: TRBJ2-5
CDR3: ASSLLAGGETQY

V: TRBV5-1
J: TRBJ2-1
CDR3: ASSLGDGTSGYNEQF

V: TRBV7-5
J: TRBJ1-1
CDR3: ARSLPVSDREAF

V: TRBV7-9
J: TRBJ1-2
CDR3: ASSLAHAWEGGYT

V: TRBV4-2
J: TRBJ2-7
CDR3: ASSQESGSSYEQY

V: TRBV2
J: TRBJ2-7
CDR3: ASREGMGEQY

V: TRBV15
J: TRBJ1-2
CDR3: ATSREGGQGGSNGYT

V: TRBV13
J: TRBJ2-7
CDR3: ATGRGTYEQY

V: TRBV12-5
J: TRBJ2-4
CDR3: ASGLVGGVGKNIQY

V: TRBV7-8
J: TRBJ1-5
CDR3: ASSVSNQPQH

V: TRBV5-1
J: TRBJ2-5
CDR3: ASSLGKETQY

V: TRBV5-5
J: TRBJ1-5
CDR3: ASSLGGQSNQPQH

V: TRBV6-1
J: TRBJ2-7
CDR3: ASKLAGSSYEQY

V: TRBV5-1
J: TRBJ2-3
CDR3: ASSPGLAGPRNTDTQY

V: TRBV5-6
J: TRBJ1-4
CDR3: ASSWTRFGTGEKLF

V: TRBV6-1
J: TRBJ2-1
CDR3: ASGTSVYNEQF

V: TRBV7-3
J: TRBJ2-2
CDR3: ASSLTGVDTGELF

V: TRBV27
J: TRBJ1-5
CDR3: ASSLESPGRNQPQH

V: TRBV5-4
J: TRBJ2-3
CDR3: ASSLDRGATDTQY

V: TRBV6-5
J: TRBJ1-2
CDR3: ASSPVNYGYT

V: TRBV29-1
J: TRBJ2-1
CDR3: SVEDLSGTGYNEQF

V: TRBV7-9
J: TRBJ1-4
CDR3: ASSLVSGGPTNEKLF

V: TRBV19
J: TRBJ2-1
CDR3: ASRTSGVYNEQF

V: TRBV28
J: TRBJ1-1
CDR3: ASSSSGGTEAF

V: TRBV6-1
J: TRBJ2-7
CDR3: ASSEAGDPYEQY

V: TRBV6-1
J: TRBJ2-7
CDR3: ASSEAWGRNYEQY

V: TRBV5-1
J: TRBJ2-1
CDR3: ASSLSQGRYNEQF

V: TRBV5-6
J: TRBJ1-2
CDR3: ASSLPGTSTYGYT

V: TRBV5-6
J: TRBJ2-3
CDR3: ASSRTTGARTDTQY

V: TRBV30
J: TRBJ1-2
CDR3: AWSVPKGQGDYGYT

V: TRBV25-1
J: TRBJ2-5
CDR3: ATRGLGETQY

V: TRBV27
J: TRBJ2-1
CDR3: ASSRLAIHEQF